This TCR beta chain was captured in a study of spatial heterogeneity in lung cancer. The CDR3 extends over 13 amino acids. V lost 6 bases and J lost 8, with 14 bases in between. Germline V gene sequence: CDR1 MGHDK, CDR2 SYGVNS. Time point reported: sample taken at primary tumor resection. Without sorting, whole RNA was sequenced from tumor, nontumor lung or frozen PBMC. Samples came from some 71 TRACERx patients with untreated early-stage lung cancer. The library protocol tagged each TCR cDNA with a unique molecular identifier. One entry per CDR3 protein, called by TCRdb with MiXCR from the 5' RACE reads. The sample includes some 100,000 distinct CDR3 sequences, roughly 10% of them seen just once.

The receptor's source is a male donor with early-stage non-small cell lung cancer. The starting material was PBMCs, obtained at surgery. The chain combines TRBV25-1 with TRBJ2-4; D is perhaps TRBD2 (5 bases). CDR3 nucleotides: TGTGCCAGCAGCGGGATTAAAGCGGACATTCAGTACTTC. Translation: CASSGIKADIQYF.